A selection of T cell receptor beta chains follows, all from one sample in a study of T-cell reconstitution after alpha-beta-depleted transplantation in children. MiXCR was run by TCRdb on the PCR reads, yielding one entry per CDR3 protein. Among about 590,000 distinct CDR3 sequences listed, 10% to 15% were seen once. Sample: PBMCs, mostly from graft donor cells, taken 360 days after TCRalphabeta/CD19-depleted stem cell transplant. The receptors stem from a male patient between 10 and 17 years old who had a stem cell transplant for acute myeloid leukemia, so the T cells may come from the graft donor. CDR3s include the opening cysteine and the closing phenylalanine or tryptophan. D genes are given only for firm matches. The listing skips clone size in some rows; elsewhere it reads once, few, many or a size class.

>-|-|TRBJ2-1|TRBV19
TGTGCCAGTAGTACTCTAGCTTCCTACAATGAGCAGTTCTTC
CASSTLASYNEQFF
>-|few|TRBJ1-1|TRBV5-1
TGCGCCAGCAGCTTGACGTTAGGGGGTAAAGCTTTCTTT
CASSLTLGGKAFF
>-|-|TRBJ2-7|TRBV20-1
TGCAGTGCTAGAGATGGACGTCTAGGCTACGAGCAGTACTTC
CSARDGRLGYEQYF
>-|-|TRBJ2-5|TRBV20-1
TGCAGTGCTAAGACACCGTACCAAGAGACCCAGTACTTC
CSAKTPYQETQYF
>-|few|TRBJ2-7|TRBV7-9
TGTGCCAGCAGCTTAACCAGCCGAGGGCAGTACTTC
CASSLTSRGQYF
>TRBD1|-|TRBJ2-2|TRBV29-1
TGCAGCGTGCGAAGACAGGGGTACGCCGGGGAGCTGTTTTTT
CSVRRQGYAGELFF
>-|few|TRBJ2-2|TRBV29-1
TGCAGCGGACAGAGGGGCGGGTCCGGGGAGCTGTTTTTT
CSGQRGGSGELFF
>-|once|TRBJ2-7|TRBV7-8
TGTGCCAGCAGCTTGACGGGACACCGCATAGCCTACGAGCAGTACTTC
CASSLTGHRIAYEQYF
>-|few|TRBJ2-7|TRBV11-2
TGTGCCAGCAGCTCCCGCCCTCCGGACGTCTACGAGCAGTACTTC
CASSSRPPDVYEQYF
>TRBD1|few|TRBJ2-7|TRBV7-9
TGTGCCAGCAGCTCGGGACAGGCCCGTAGAAACGAGCAGTACTTC
CASSSGQARRNEQYF
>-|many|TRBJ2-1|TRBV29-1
TGCAGCGCTCTTCAGGGCCGCAATGAGCAGTTCTTC
CSALQGRNEQFF
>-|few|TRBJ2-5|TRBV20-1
TGCAGTGCTAGAGATATCCGGACCGTAGCCCAAGAGACCCAGTACTTC
CSARDIRTVAQETQYF
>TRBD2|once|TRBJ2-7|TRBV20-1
TGCTGTGCGGCGCCGGGACTAGCGGGGATACCTCCGTCCTACGAGCAGTACTTC
CCAAPGLAGIPPSYEQYF
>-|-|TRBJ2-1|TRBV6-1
TGTGCCAGCAGGAAGGGATTCTGGGTTGGCGGCAATGAGCAGTTCTTC
CASRKGFWVGGNEQFF
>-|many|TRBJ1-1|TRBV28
TGTGCCAGCCAAACGATCGGCACTGAAGCTTTCTTT
CASQTIGTEAFF
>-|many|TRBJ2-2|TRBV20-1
TGCAGTGCTGCGCAGGGGCCAGCGAACACCGGGGAGCTGTTTTTT
CSAAQGPANTGELFF
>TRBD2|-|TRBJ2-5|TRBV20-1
TGCAGTGCTGAGGGACTAGCGGTTCAAGAGACCCAGTACTTC
CSAEGLAVQETQYF
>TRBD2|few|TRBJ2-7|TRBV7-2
TGTGCCAGCAGCTTAGAACTAGCGGGCTACGAGCAGTACTTC
CASSLELAGYEQYF
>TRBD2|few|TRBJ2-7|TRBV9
TGTGCCAGCAGCGTAGCTAGCGGAGGGACCTACGAGCAGTACTTC
CASSVASGGTYEQYF
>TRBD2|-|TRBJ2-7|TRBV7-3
TGTGCCAGCAGCCCAATGGGTAGCGGGAGTTTAAAGTACGAGCAGTACTTC
CASSPMGSGSLKYEQYF
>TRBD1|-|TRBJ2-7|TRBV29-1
TGCAGCGTGGCTACAGGGACAGGACTGGGTGAGCAGTACTTC
CSVATGTGLGEQYF
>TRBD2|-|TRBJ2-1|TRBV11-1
TGTGCCAGCAGCTTAGGTTTAACTAGCGGGATGGAAATGAATGAGCAGTTCTTC
CASSLGLTSGMEMNEQFF
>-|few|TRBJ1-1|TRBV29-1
TGCAGCGTTAGGGCAAGTCCGAACACTGAAGCTTTCTTT
CSVRASPNTEAFF
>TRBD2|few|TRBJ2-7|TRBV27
TGTGCCAGCGGGTCATTAGCGGGAAATCTCTACGAGCAGTACTTC
CASGSLAGNLYEQYF
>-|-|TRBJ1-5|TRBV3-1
TGTGCCAGCAGCCAAGGCGGGGTAGGCCAGCCCCAGCATTTT
CASSQGGVGQPQHF
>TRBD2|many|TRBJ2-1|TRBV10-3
TGTGCCAACGGGGGAACTAGCGGGATTCACAATGAGCAGTTCTTC
CANGGTSGIHNEQFF
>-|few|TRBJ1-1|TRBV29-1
TGCAGCGTGCTTCGGGTCAAACCAAACACTGAAGCTTTCTTT
CSVLRVKPNTEAFF
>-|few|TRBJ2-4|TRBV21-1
TGTGCCAGCAGCAAAGGTCGCCGCGCAAAAAACATTCAGTACTTC
CASSKGRRAKNIQYF
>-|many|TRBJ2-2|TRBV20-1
TGCAGTGCCAGGGAACCCGTCGTTGGCGGGGAGCTGTTTTTT
CSAREPVVGGELFF
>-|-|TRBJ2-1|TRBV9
TGTGCCAGCACCCGACCCTTCGGCGATGAGCAGTTCTTC
CASTRPFGDEQFF
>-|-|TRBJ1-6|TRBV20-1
TGCAGTGCCCGGAGGGGGGACCGGGAAGGATCACCCCTCCACTTT
CSARRGDREGSPLHF
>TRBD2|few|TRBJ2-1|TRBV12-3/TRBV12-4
TGTGCCACAAAACTAGCGGGAGGGGCTGAGCAGTTCTTC
CATKLAGGAEQFF
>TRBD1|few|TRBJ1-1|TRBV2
TGTGCCAGCACCACCGGGACAGGGCCGGGGACTGAAGCTTTCTTT
CASTTGTGPGTEAFF
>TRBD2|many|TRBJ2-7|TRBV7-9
TGTGCCAGCAGCTTGACTAGCGGGATAGGGGAGCAGTACTTC
CASSLTSGIGEQYF
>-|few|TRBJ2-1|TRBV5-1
TGCGCCAGCACGTCCGGGGGGCCTAGCTCCTACAATGAGCAGTTCTTC
CASTSGGPSSYNEQFF
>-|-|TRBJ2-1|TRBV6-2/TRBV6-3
TGTGCCAGCAGAATTGGACTTTCACCTGGGAATGAGCAGTTCTTC
CASRIGLSPGNEQFF
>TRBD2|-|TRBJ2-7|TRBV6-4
TGTACCAGCAGGACGAACATGGGACTAGCGGGAGGGTTCTCCTACGAGCAGTACTTC
CTSRTNMGLAGGFSYEQYF
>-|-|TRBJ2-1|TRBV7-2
TGTGCCAGCAGCTCCACAGGAGGGTATGAGCAGTTCTTC
CASSSTGGYEQFF
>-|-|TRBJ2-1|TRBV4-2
TGTGCCAGCAGCCAAGATGGGGATCGCGCCAATGAGCAGTTCTTC
CASSQDGDRANEQFF
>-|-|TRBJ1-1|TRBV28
TGTGCCAGCAGTCCCGACGTCTGGGCTTTCTTT
CASSPDVWAFF
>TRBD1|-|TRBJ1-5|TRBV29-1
TGCAGCGTTGCGGCCGGGACAGGGGAATATCAGCCCCAGCATTTT
CSVAAGTGEYQPQHF
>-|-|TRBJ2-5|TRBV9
TGTGCCAGCAGCGTGGGGGGCCCAGGGCTGGGAGAGACCCAGTACTTC
CASSVGGPGLGETQYF
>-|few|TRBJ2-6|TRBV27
TGTGCCAGCAGTTTACTTAAAGGATCTGGCAGCCTCTCTGGGGCCAACGTCCTGACTTTC
CASSLLKGSGSLSGANVLTF
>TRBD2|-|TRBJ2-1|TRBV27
TGTGCCAGCAGTCTAGGGACTAGCGGGAGTATAAATGAGCAGTTCTTC
CASSLGTSGSINEQFF
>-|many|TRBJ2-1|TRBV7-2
TGTGCCAGCAGCTTAGTTGAATGGTCTAGGCACAATGAGCAGTTCTTC
CASSLVEWSRHNEQFF
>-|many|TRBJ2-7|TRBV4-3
TGCGCCAGCAGCCAAGATGAGGGGGTGAACGAGCAGTACTTC
CASSQDEGVNEQYF
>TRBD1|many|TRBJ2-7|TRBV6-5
TGTGCCAGCAGTTCTCAGACAGGGTGGGACGAGCAGTACTTC
CASSSQTGWDEQYF
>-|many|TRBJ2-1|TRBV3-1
TGTGCCAGCAGCCAAGAAAGGCGGGGCGGCCATGAGCAGTTCTTC
CASSQERRGGHEQFF
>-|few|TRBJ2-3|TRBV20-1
TGCAGTGCTAGACGAGCGGAGCTAAGCACAGATACGCAGTATTTT
CSARRAELSTDTQYF
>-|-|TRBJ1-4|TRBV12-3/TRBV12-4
TGTGCCAGCAGTAGACGATGGGGAGGGTCCAAGGGGGATGAAAAACTGTTTTTT
CASSRRWGGSKGDEKLFF
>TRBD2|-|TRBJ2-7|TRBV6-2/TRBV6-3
TGTGCCAGCAGTTACGGCGGGAGGAACGAGCAGTACTTC
CASSYGGRNEQYF
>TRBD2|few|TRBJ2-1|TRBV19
TGTGCCAGTAGTATACCCCGAAGACTAGCGGGAGCAGGTGAGCAGTTCTTC
CASSIPRRLAGAGEQFF
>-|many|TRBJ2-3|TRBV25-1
TGTGCCAGCAGTGTAACGGGGACAGATACGCAGTATTTT
CASSVTGTDTQYF
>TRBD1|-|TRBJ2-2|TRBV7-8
TGTGCCAGCAGCTTCATGGACAGGGAAAACACCGGGGAGCTGTTTTTT
CASSFMDRENTGELFF